This T cell receptor (beta chain) was recorded in a study of shared clonotypes between healthy human individuals. The CDR3 extends over 13 amino acids. Germline assignment: CDR1 KGHSH and CDR2 LQKENI. V gave up 8 bases and J gave up 0 bases, with 8 bases separating them. A remark on this clone: Its cognate antigen is unknown.

Every donor, a Caucasian adult, lived in Nashville, Tennessee. Study-wide points: When naive CD4 clonotypes were compared across four donors, 5% to 5.5% were shared.

Per the authors' pipeline: Because ImmunoSEQ provided only junction sequences with no quality scores, the filtering differed. Assay used: immunoSEQ multiplex PCR; TCRdb lists only in-frame clones, some missing. Clonal size and the V and J genes are those of that table, whereas D and trimming came from the DNA. The data show a few hundred thousand clones, almost 97% seen once. The sample was naive CD4+ T cells sorted from blood. Subset denoted: CD45RA+ positively selected. The chain employs TRBV18 and TRBJ1-3; no definite D call. This receptor was identified in a woman in her 30s in good health. The chain's CDR3 is CASRLSSGNTIYF. The CDR3 bases are TGTGCCAGCAGACTCTCCTCTGGAAACACCATATATTTT.